This record looks at one T cell receptor (beta chain) sequence and its context. This clone was recorded only once. What this receptor recognizes is not known. No much larger clone exists at a distance of one base, and base qualities are not known. This entry is derived from a study of blood T cell repertoires in COVID-19 (dated by TCRdb to about 2020). Some background on the complete study: Samples covering the acute and convalescent phases of COVID-19 were provided by collaborators in the United States, Italy and Spain. The prospective study material was composed of cDNA or gDNA derived from T cells, B-cell-depleted T cells, or PBMCs. Deeply sampled blood TCRbeta repertoires from subjects exposed to, actively infected with, or recovered from COVID-19 were included in the dataset. A freely available public database, intended as a resource for researchers studying the immune response to SARS-CoV-2, is where the repertoires were released. The samples were drawn from the first 160 participants of the ongoing ImmuneRACE study and from 950 to 1,500 subjects provided by 6 global collaborators. A de-identified subject ID, COVID-19 status, age in years and sex were almost always included in the sample metadata. Where available, HLA class I and class II types were taken from metadata supplied by the sample provider and were not determined by assay-based typing.

CDR1 and CDR2, looked up from the germline V gene, are MNHEY and SVGEGT. Trimming leaves V shorter by 2 bases and J shorter by 15 bases, with the junction holding 10 bases beyond the gene matches. CDR3 length: 14 amino acids, cysteine to phenylalanine. The sequence is cut down to CDR3 DNA, 42 bases in frame from base 1. TCRbeta CDR3 regions were amplified from genomic DNA using the immunoSEQ Assay, a bias-controlled multiplex PCR. Per the source publication's procedure: Nucleated cell counts per sample were estimated from amplification of reference gene primers within the assay. To quantify the absolute abundance of each unique TCRbeta CDR3 rearrangement, sequence reads were collapsed and filtered. For each sample, productive Simpson clonality was calculated as the square root of Simpson's diversity index across productive rearrangements. TCRdb's version of the immuneACCESS table is confined to in-frame rearrangements and falls short of the full clone set. An unresolved V gene accounts for under half of the shortfall where checked; the remainder is of unknown origin. The V and J calls and clone size are taken from that table; D and trimming were inferred from the DNA. The sample data list under 300,000 clones, and less than 90% of these were observed just once. The ten largest clones add up to 10% to 15% of the sample.

Results and caveats for the whole study, not just this receptor: How much clinical and demographic metadata was included differed by source and by participant, and the metadata was provided uncurated.

Whole blood was collected in K2EDTA tubes by collaborating institutions according to the institutions' own protocols. For TCRbeta analysis, collaborator samples were shipped as frozen whole blood, as isolated PBMCs, or as DNA extracted from either sample type. The chain joins TRBV6-2 or TRBV6-3 to TRBJ2-1, with 10 middle bases fitting TRBD2. This sequence originates from a human donor in a cohort sampled during active COVID-19. Sequenced sample: peripheral blood. The sequenced DNA is TGTGCCAGCAGTTACGGGGCTAGCGGGAGTCATCCGTTCTTC. This gives the protein CASSYGASGSHPFF.